Each of the 13 T cell receptor beta chains below was sequenced from the same sample in a study of pediatric ulcerative colitis. The data were produced by immunoSEQ multiplex PCR, yet TCRdb's version contains in-frame clones alone and is incomplete. The sample holds around 65,000 clones; over 70% are singletons and the top ten take around 5.3%. Sequenced material: blood. These receptors all come from a boy aged 10-17 years with moderate ulcerative colitis.

As for this clone: At one end the junction does not follow the germline gene, possibly because of a read error. The chain carries TRBV7-3 and TRBJ2-7; D might be TRBD2 (7 bases). The CDR3 has 15 residues. Germline V lookup: CDR1 SGHTA, CDR2 FQGTGA. CDR3 coding DNA: TGTGCCAGCAGCCTAACGGGGGGCTCATTCCGCGAGCAGTACTTC. Translation: CASSLTGGSFREQYF.

V is TRBV5-1 and J is TRBJ2-6; 10 nucleotides agree with TRBD1. The germline V gene has CDR1 SGHRS and CDR2 YFSETQ. The CDR3 covers 17 residues. J lost 4 bases, V lost 3 bases, and 7 bases had no gene match. In DNA form, the CDR3 reads TGCGCCAGCAGCTGGGGGACAGGGGAAACCGGGGCCAACGTCCTGACTTTC. It is translated as CASSWGTGETGANVLTF. The variable domain in full, with the rest retrieved from reference TRBV5-1 and TRBJ2-6, is KAGVTQTPRYLIKTRGQQVTLSCSPISGHRSVSWYQQTPGQGLQFLFEYFSETQRNKGNFPGRFSGRQFSNSRSEMNVSTLELGDSALYLCASSWGTGETGANVLTFGAGSRLTVL.

This clone has just one count. V gene TRBV10-1 combines with J gene TRBJ2-3, with D possibly TRBD1 on 6 matching bases. With 3 bases removed from V and 2 bases from J, the gap between germline ends came to 12 bases. In germline, CDR1 is WNHNN, CDR2 SYGVQD (reference sequence). The CDR3 is made up of 15 amino acids. CDR3 bases: TGCGCCAGCAGTGATTTCTCAGGGGACACAGATACGCAGTATTTT. Its protein is CASSDFSGDTDTQYF.

The chain is built from TRBV21-1 and TRBJ1-5; TRBD1, as called in the table, went unchecked against the DNA. TRBV21-1 is a listed pseudogene. CDR3 size: 17 residues. This chain's CDR3 is CASSKGLGSSSNQPQHF. CDR3 DNA: TGTGCCAGCAGCAAGGGTTTGGGCAGCTCTAGCAATCAGCCCCAGCATTTT.

This clone appeared a few times. This chain connects TRBV5-1 to TRBJ1-1, with no clear D. The CDR3 extends over 14 amino acids. Per germline, CDR1 SGHRS and CDR2 YFSETQ. V lost 0 bases and J lost 1, with 7 bases in between. CDR3 region: CASSLDAGNTEAFF. As DNA, the CDR3 is TGCGCCAGCAGCTTGGATGCAGGGAACACTGAAGCTTTCTTT.

The chain carries TRBV12-5 and TRBJ1-4; 7 nucleotides agree with TRBD1. Per germline, CDR1 LGHNT and CDR2 FRNRAP. The CDR3 covers 15 residues. The trim removed 6 bases at V and 6 bases at J, leaving 10 bases unmatched. As DNA, the CDR3 is TGTGCTAGTGGACCGGACAGGCCAATGGATGAAAAACTGTTTTTT. It yields the protein CASGPDRPMDEKLFF.

The V call is TRBV2, the J call TRBJ2-1, with D hard to call. This CDR3 has 13 amino acids. Trimming pared 7 bases from V and 5 bases from J, leaving 12 bases between. Germline V gene data show CDR1 as SNHLY and CDR2 as FYNNEI. The CDR3 here is CASIPRLHNEQFF. The CDR3 DNA reads TGTGCCAGCATCCCCCGCCTCCACAATGAGCAGTTCTTC.

The rearrangement links TRBV6-6 to TRBJ2-7; D is possibly TRBD2 (5 bases). The CDR3 sequence is 14 residues long. From germline, CDR1 is MNHNY and CDR2 SVGAGI (reference sequence). The germline V and J ends were trimmed by 4 bases and 3 bases, with 13 bases remaining between them. The CDR3 is CASSFRGKGYEQYF. The CDR3 region has the DNA TGTGCCAGCAGTTTTAGAGGGAAAGGCTACGAGCAGTACTTC.

The V gene is TRBV20-1, the J gene TRBJ1-1; weak D call: TRBD1 (5 bases). The CDR3 is made up of 11 amino acids. In germline, CDR1 is DFQATT, CDR2 SNEGSKA (reference sequence). V shed 6 bases and J shed 7 bases, with 12 bases lying between them. The DNA of the CDR3 is TGCAGTGCCATAACGACAGTTGAAGCTTTCTTT. This translates into CSAITTVEAFF.

The chain uses TRBV4-3 and TRBJ2-7, with 12 bases identical to TRBD2. The ends lost 1 base at V and 5 bases at J; junction bases unmatched: 6. The CDR3 loop spans 16 amino acids. CDR1 and CDR2 (germline): LGHNA, YSLEER. This chain's CDR3 is CASSQARLAGAHEQYF. DNA for the CDR3: TGCGCCAGCAGCCAAGCCCGACTAGCGGGAGCTCACGAGCAGTACTTC.

This sequence joins TRBV7-2 and TRBJ2-3; 7 bases align to TRBD2. With 2 bases clipped from V and 3 bases from J, the junction kept 8 bases outside the gene matches. Germline CDR1 is SGHTA and CDR2 is FQGNSA. The CDR3 has 16 residues. In DNA, the CDR3 is TGTGCCAGCAGCTTACTTAGCGGGCGGCCAACAGATACGCAGTATTTT. It specifies CASSLLSGRPTDTQYF.

The chain has TRBV5-1 and TRBJ1-2; D remains ambiguous. Germline V gene data show CDR1 as SGHRS and CDR2 as YFSETQ. Trimming took 1 base from V and 6 from J, leaving 7 bases between them. CDR3 length: 12 amino acids. DNA of the CDR3: TGCGCCAGCAGCTTGAAGGGAAATGGCTACACCTTC. Protein: CASSLKGNGYTF.

V usage is TRBV6-4 and J usage is TRBJ2-2; 11 bases match TRBD2. V was clipped by 6 bases and J by 6 bases; unmatched bases: 6. CDR3 length equals 15 residues. CDR1 and CDR2 from the germline V gene are MRHNA and SNTAGT. CDR3 bases: TGTGCCAGCAGGATTCTAGCGGGGGGCGCCGGGGAGCTGTTTTTT. It encodes CASRILAGGAGELFF.